This T cell receptor beta chain was retrieved from a study of beta chain features in type 1 diabetes. The study, taken as a whole, reports: There was a moderate but significant shortening of TCRB CDR3s in all four CD4+ subsets of Type 1 diabetes patients.

In regard to this clone: Its target is not known.

Sequencing targeted expressed TCRB transcripts, as all isolated RNA had been reverse transcribed. TCRdb keeps only in-frame clones here, not all; method: immunoSEQ multiplex PCR. The sample has 25,000 to 30,000 clones; roughly 53% are singletons. V trimming: 2 bases; J trimming: 6 bases; junction bases outside the gene matches: 4. Germline V gene lookup returns CDR1 SGHTA and CDR2 FQGNSA. The CDR3 spans 14 residues. The chain carries TRBV7-2 and TRBJ2-7; 10 bases agree with TRBD2. Sample: stem cell memory CD4+ T cells from blood. The receptor's source is a man aged 25 to 40 with type 1 diabetes. Here the CDR3 reads CASSLSGGAGEQYF. CDR3 sequence (DNA): TGTGCCAGCAGCTTAAGCGGGGGGGCCGGCGAGCAGTACTTC.